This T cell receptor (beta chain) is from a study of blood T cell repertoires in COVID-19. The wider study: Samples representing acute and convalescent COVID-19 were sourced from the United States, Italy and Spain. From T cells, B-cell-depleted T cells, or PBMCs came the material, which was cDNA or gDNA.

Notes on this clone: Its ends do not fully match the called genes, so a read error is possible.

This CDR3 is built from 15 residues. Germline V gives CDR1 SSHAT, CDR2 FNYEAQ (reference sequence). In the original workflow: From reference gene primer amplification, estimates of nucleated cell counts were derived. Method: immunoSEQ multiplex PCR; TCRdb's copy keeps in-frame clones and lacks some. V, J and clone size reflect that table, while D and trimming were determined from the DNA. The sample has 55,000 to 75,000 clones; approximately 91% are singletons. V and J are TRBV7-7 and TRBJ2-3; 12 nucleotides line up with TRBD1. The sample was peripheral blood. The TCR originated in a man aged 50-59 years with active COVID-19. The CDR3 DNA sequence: TGTGCTAGCAGTACCGGGACAGGGGGCGCAGATACGCAGTATTTT. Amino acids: CASSTGTGGADTQYF.